This T cell receptor beta chain is drawn from a study of blood T cell repertoires in COVID-19. Looking at the study overall: In each case, the material was cDNA or gDNA derived from T cells, B-cell-depleted T cells, or PBMCs.

Assay used: immunoSEQ multiplex PCR; TCRdb lists only in-frame clones, some missing. This table has more than 90,000 clones, roughly 85% appearing once. CDR3 size: 13 residues. Germline values: CDR1 DFQATT, CDR2 SNEGSKA (reference sequence). J lost 8 bases, V lost 3 bases, and 4 bases had no gene match. This sequence was found in an elderly man with acute or convalescent COVID-19. Sequenced input: peripheral blood. This chain uses TRBV20-1 with TRBJ1-6; TRBD1 matches at 7 bases. The CDR3 here is CSASRQGDSPLHF. The DNA of the CDR3 is TGCAGTGCTAGTCGACAGGGCGATTCACCCCTCCACTTT.